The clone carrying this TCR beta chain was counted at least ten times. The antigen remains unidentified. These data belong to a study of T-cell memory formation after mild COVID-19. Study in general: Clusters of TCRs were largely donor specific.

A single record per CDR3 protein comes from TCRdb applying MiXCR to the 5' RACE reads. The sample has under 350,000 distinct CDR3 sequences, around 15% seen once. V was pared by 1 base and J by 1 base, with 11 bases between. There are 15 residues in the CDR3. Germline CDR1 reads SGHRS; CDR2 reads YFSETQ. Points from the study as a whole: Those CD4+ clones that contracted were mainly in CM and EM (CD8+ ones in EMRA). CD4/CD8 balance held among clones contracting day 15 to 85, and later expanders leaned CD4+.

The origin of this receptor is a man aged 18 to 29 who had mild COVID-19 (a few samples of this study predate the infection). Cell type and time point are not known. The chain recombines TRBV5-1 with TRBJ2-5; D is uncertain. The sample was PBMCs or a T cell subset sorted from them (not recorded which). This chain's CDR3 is CASSLMLGGQETQYF. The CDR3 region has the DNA TGCGCCAGCAGCTTGATGTTGGGTGGCCAAGAGACCCAGTACTTC.